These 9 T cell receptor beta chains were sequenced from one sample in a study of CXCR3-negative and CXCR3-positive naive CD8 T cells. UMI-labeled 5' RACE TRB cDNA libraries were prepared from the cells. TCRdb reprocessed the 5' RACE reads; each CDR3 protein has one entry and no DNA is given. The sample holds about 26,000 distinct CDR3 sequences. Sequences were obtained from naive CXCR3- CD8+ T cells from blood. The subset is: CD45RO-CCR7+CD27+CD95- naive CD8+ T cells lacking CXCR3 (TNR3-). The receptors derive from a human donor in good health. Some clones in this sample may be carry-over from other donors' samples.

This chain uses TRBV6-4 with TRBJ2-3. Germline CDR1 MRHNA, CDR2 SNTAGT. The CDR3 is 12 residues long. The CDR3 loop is CASSDSTDTQYF.

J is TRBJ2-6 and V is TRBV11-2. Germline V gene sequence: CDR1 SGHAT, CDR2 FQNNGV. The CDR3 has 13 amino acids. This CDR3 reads CASSPSGANVLTF.

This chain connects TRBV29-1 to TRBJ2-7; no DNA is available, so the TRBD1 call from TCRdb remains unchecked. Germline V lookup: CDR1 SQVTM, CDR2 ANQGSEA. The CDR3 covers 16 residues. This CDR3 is CSVELRGDRLPYEQYF.

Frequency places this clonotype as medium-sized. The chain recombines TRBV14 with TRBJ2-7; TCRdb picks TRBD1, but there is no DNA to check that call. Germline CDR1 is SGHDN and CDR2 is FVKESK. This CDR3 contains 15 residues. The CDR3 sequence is CASSHLQGMAYEQYF.

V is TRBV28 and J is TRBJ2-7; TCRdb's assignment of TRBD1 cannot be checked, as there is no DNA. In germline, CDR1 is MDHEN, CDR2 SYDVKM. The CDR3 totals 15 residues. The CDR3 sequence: CASSTRSGTGYEQYF.

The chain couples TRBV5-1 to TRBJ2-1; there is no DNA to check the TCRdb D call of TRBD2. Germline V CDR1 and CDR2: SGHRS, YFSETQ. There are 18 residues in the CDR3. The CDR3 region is CASSLGTSGVSSYNEQFF.

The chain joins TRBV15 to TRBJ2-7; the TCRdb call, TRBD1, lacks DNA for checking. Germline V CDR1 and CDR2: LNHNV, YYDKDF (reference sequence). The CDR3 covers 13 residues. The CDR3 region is CATLGTPGAEQYF.

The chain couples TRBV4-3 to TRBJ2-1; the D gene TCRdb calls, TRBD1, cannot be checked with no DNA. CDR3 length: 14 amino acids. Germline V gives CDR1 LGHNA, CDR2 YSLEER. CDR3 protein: CASSQVGVGDEQFF.

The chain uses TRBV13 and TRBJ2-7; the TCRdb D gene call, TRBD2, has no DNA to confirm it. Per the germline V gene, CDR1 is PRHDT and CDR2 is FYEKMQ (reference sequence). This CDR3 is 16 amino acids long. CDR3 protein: CASSSPSGGVVYEQYF.